Listed here is a single T cell receptor beta chain. Its antigen is as yet unknown. Sequenced by immunoSEQ multiplex PCR; TCRdb stores in-frame clones only, minus some. The table lists about 45,000 clones, approximately 81% of them singletons. The ViraFEST assay expanded antigen-specific CD4+ T cells with viral peptide pools before sequencing. The culture ran for 10 days before CD4+ T cells were isolated. This individual contracted SARS-CoV-2 between March and December 2020, as verified by PCR. PBMC cultures contained 1.8 million or so cells per well, approximately 11 IU/ml IL-2 and 10 ug/ml peptides. Fresh IL-2-containing medium replaced half the medium on days 3 and 7. This sample was taken from a study of vaccination effects on CD4 cells after COVID-19. The CDR3 is 15 residues long. V was pared by 7 bases and J by 2 bases, with 14 bases between. Germline CDR1 and CDR2: ENHRY and SYGVKD.

This receptor was taken from a human donor who had a prior SARS-CoV-2 infection. This specimen consisted of CD4+ T cells from PBMCs cultured with a peptide pool, obtained before COVID-19 vaccination. The gene calls are TRBV10-3 and TRBJ2-2; a possible D gene is TRBD2 (6 bases). The DNA of the CDR3 is TGTGCCATCAAAAAAAACGGGGGAAACACCGGGGAGCTGTTTTTT. Encoded protein: CAIKKNGGNTGELFF.